This TCR beta chain is drawn from a study of CD8 T cells in Susac syndrome. A note on this clonotype: Antigen specificity is unknown.

The RNA, roughly 0.5 to 1 ug, was put through reverse transcription using random hexamers. Across 54 Vbeta and 13 Jbeta, TCR beta CDR3 was amplified with immunoSEQ multiplex PCR. MiXCR was run by TCRdb on the immunoSEQ multiplex PCR reads, yielding one entry per CDR3 protein. The sample includes roughly 300,000 distinct CDR3 sequences, around 84% seen only once; the top ten take about 0.11%. The V segment lost 3 bases and the J segment 8 bases; nucleotides outside the gene matches: 9. Germline V gene lookup returns CDR1 SGHRS and CDR2 YFSETQ. This CDR3 spans 15 amino acids. Points from the study as a whole: TCR sequencing and HLA analysis covered a relatively small number of individuals.

The receptor's source is a human donor with multiple sclerosis. The gene calls are TRBV5-1 and TRBJ2-1, with 9 positions matching TRBD1. Sequences were obtained from CD8+ T cells from PBMCs. The DNA of the CDR3 is TGCGCCAGCAGCTCCACCGGGACAGGGAACGATGAGCAGTTCTTC. It is translated as CASSSTGTGNDEQFF. The full variable domain, its missing parts supplied by reference TRBV5-1 and TRBJ2-1, is KAGVTQTPRYLIKTRGQQVTLSCSPISGHRSVSWYQQTPGQGLQFLFEYFSETQRNKGNFPGRFSGRQFSNSRSEMNVSTLELGDSALYLCASSSTGTGNDEQFFGPGTRLTVL.